One sample yielded the 13 T cell receptor beta chains listed below, sequenced in a study of Ad26.COV2.S vaccination and SARS-CoV-2 variants. The treatment is: around 19 received Ad26.COV2.S at low or high dose, single or two shots; several received placebo; per-sample allocation not given. The study sampled participants on day 63 after the first vaccine or placebo injection. This table comes from immunoSEQ multiplex PCR, and its TCRdb copy is limited to in-frame clones, with some not included. Of 380,000 or so clones in the sample, around 89% were seen once. The sequencing here drew on peripheral blood, taken in a trial of Ad26.COV2.S vaccine versus placebo. The receptors stem from a person aged 18-65 years who received the Ad26.COV2.S COVID-19 vaccine or a placebo.

This clone has just one count. The rearrangement links TRBV4-3 to TRBJ1-1; the D gene is possibly TRBD1 (5 bases). This CDR3 region has 13 residues. Trimming stripped 4 bases from V and 5 bases from J, with 11 bases between. Germline loops: CDR1 LGHNA, CDR2 YSLEER. In DNA, the CDR3 is TGCGCCAGCAGCCGAGAGGGGTGGACTGAAGCTTTCTTT. This encodes CASSREGWTEAFF.

The chain couples TRBV27 to TRBJ1-4; D gene uncertain. Trimming shortened V by 5 bases and J by 7 bases, and 5 bases separated the two germline ends. The CDR3 consists of 11 residues. Germline CDR1 MNHEY, CDR2 SMNVEV (reference sequence). The CDR3 DNA follows: TGTGCCAGCAGTGATCGTGAAAAACTGTTTTTT. Protein sequence: CASSDREKLFF.

V gene TRBV5-1 combines with J gene TRBJ2-5, with 16 bases lining up with TRBD2. With V trimmed by 3 bases and J by 5 bases, 13 bases remained unmatched. This CDR3 is 19 amino acids long. Looked up from germline, CDR1 is SGHRS and CDR2 is YFSETQ. The CDR3 DNA follows: TGCGCCAGCAGCTACACCGGGACTAGCGGGAGGGCCGGCGAGGAGACCCAGTACTTC. It yields the protein CASSYTGTSGRAGEETQYF.

V and J are TRBV11-1 and TRBJ2-7, with D unresolved. The CDR3 has 13 residues. Germline CDR1 and CDR2: SGHAT and FQDESV (reference sequence). The V end was cut by 4 bases, the J end by 1 base, with 8 bases between. The CDR3 spells CASSSTESYEQYF. The CDR3 DNA is TGTGCCAGCAGCTCTACAGAGTCCTACGAGCAGTACTTC.

Notes on this clone: The sample has other DNA sequences that encode this CDR3 too. This chain links TRBV6-2 or TRBV6-3 with TRBJ1-6; 8 positions agree with TRBD1. The CDR3 is 17 amino acids. The V and J ends lost 2 bases and 0 bases, in that order; junction bases with no gene match: 3. CDR1 is MNHEY and CDR2 is SVGEGT in the germline V gene. The DNA for the CDR3 is TGTGCCAGCAGTTACCGGACAGGGAGCTCCTATAATTCACCCCTCCACTTT. Translated: CASSYRTGSSYNSPLHF.

CDR3 protein: CASNPQGAADTQYF. The CDR3 DNA reads as TGTGCCAGCAACCCACAGGGGGCGGCAGATACGCAGTATTTT. The chain uses TRBV6-2 or TRBV6-3 and TRBJ2-3; 9 positions agree with TRBD1. The CDR3 has 14 amino acids. Trimming cost V 7 bases and J 4 bases; bases outside gene matches: 6. Germline V CDR1 and CDR2: MNHEY, SVGEGT.

This clone was seen once. The V gene is TRBV6-6, the J gene TRBJ1-5, with D possibly matching TRBD1 (5 bases). V lost 0 bases and J lost 4, with 13 bases in between. This CDR3 has 16 residues. CDR1 is MNHNY, CDR2 SVGAGI, per germline (reference sequence). This chain's CDR3 is CASSYSSGAANQPQHF. CDR3 DNA: TGTGCCAGCAGTTACTCTAGCGGGGCAGCTAATCAGCCCCAGCATTTT.

J is TRBJ2-1 and V is TRBV2; D ambiguous. The germline CDR1 and CDR2 sequences are SNHLY and FYNNEI. The CDR3 has 16 amino acids. Trimming pared 2 bases from V and 3 bases from J, leaving 14 bases between. CDR3 sequence reads: CASSETGGYLYNEQFF. CDR3 nucleotides: TGTGCCAGCAGTGAAACTGGCGGCTATCTCTACAATGAGCAGTTCTTC.

The chain carries TRBV7-9 and TRBJ2-1, with unresolved D. V was trimmed by 2 bases and J by 9 bases, leaving 5 bases between them. This CDR3 contains 11 residues. CDR1 and CDR2 from the germline V gene are SEHNR and FQNEAQ (reference sequence). As DNA, the CDR3 is TGTGCCAGCAGCTTACTCCCTGAGCAGTTCTTC. Translation: CASSLLPEQFF.

CDR3 protein: CASGPGATLSYEQYF. In nucleotides, the CDR3 is TGCGCCAGCGGCCCGGGGGCTACCCTCTCCTACGAGCAGTACTTC. J is TRBJ2-7 and V is TRBV5-1; D may correspond to TRBD1 or TRBD2 (6 bases each). CDR1 is SGHRS and CDR2 is YFSETQ in the germline V gene. Trimming removed 7 bases from V and 0 bases from J, with 17 bases in between. The CDR3 has 15 amino acids.

The chain employs TRBV5-3 and TRBJ2-7; 11 bases agree with TRBD1. TRBV5-3 is assigned to the ORF class and has an uncertain function. The V and J ends lost 4 bases and 1 base, in that order; junction bases with no gene match: 10. The CDR3 is 17 residues long. The CDR3 DNA reads TGTGCCAGAAGCCCACCCCGGGACAGGGGGAGATCCTACGAGCAGTACTTC. Protein sequence: CARSPPRDRGRSYEQYF.

The chain uses TRBV24-1 and TRBJ2-3, with D perhaps TRBD1 (6 bases). The CDR3 sequence is 16 residues long. The V gene's germline CDR1 is KGHDR and CDR2 SFDVKD. V lost 2 bases and J 5 bases, leaving 16 bases between the germline ends. The DNA for the CDR3 is TGTGCCACCAGTGATTCACAGGGTAATCCCGGAGATACGCAGTATTTT. It is translated as CATSDSQGNPGDTQYF.

CDR3 loop: CASSRTDNSNQPQHF. The DNA of the CDR3 is TGTGCCAGCAGTAGAACAGACAATAGCAATCAGCCCCAGCATTTT. This rearrangement joins TRBV6-5 to TRBJ1-5; D gene unclear. The CDR3 totals 15 residues. The V gene's germline CDR1 is MNHEY and CDR2 SVGAGI. Deletions cut 5 bases from V and 0 bases from J, with 11 bases between.